One T cell receptor (beta chain) is described in this entry. This record belongs to a study of blood T cell repertoires in COVID-19. The CDR3 length is 15 residues. Unmatched junction bases numbered 10, after V lost 5 bases and J lost 1 base. Germline CDR1 SQVTM, CDR2 ANQGSEA. The protocol was immunoSEQ multiplex PCR, while the TCRdb copy is restricted to in-frame clones and leaves out a portion. There are a few hundred thousand clones in the sample; just over 85% occur only once, and more than 1.5% lies in the top ten. The cohort comprised adults aged 18 to 89 years residing in approximately 25 US areas.

Sample: PBMCs or T cells enriched from blood (not recorded which). This sequence originates from a man aged 40-50 years who had recovered from COVID-19. J is TRBJ1-1 and V is TRBV29-1; 7 bases are a match to TRBD1. The CDR3 coding sequence is TGCAGCGTTCTTTGGGACAGAGCCCCGAACACTGAAGCTTTCTTT. Translated, it gives CSVLWDRAPNTEAFF.